This T cell receptor beta chain was sequenced for a study of CD8 T cells in Susac syndrome. Germline CDR1 is MNHEY and CDR2 is SMNVEV (reference sequence). The CDR3 sequence is 15 residues long. Trimming stripped 2 bases from V and 1 base from J, with 8 bases between. Random hexamers were used to reverse transcribe an amount of about 0.5 to 1 ug RNA. Via MiXCR, TCRdb re-called the immunoSEQ multiplex PCR reads, giving one row per CDR3 protein. The sample comprises about 300,000 distinct CDR3 sequences, 70% to 90% of which are singletons, and about 0.17% rests with the top ten. TEMRA cells were FACS-enriched and CD8+ and CD4+ T cells negatively isolated.

This chain joins TRBV27 and TRBJ2-2; D gene ambiguous. Sequences were obtained from CD8+ T cells from PBMCs. The clonotype comes from a human donor with multiple sclerosis. The CDR3 loop reads CASSLNGWNTGELFF. DNA for the CDR3: TGTGCCAGCAGTTTAAACGGTTGGAACACCGGGGAGCTGTTTTTT.